The clone carrying this T cell receptor (beta chain) was detected a few times. Its antigen is unknown. This record belongs to a study of response to subunit inactivated influenza vaccine. The V and J ends lost 5 bases and 4 bases respectively, with 14 bases between them. Germline CDR1 reads MNHEY; CDR2 reads SMNVEV (reference sequence). The CDR3 extends over 14 amino acids. Regarding the study as a whole: A suggestion made by the authors is that each seasonal influenza vaccination recruits few new T cells.

TCRdb re-analysed the RT-PCR reads in MiXCR, keeping a single row per CDR3 protein. Of hundreds of thousands of distinct CDR3 sequences listed, roughly 9.7% are singletons. The chain couples TRBV27 to TRBJ1-1; tentatively, D is TRBD1 (5 bases). Sequenced material: PBMCs from blood, taken roughly 47 days after vaccination. This TCR was recovered from a man aged 50-60 years who received an inactivated influenza vaccine. As DNA, the CDR3 is TGTGCCAGCAGTCTTGGCTCGGGGGGCACTGAAGCTTTCTTT. Protein product: CASSLGSGGTEAFF.